The 19 T cell receptor beta chains presented below share a single source sample, sequenced in a study of cytomegalovirus exposure and HLA in healthy donors (dated by TCRdb to the late 2010s). Library construction relied on the immunoSEQ multiplex PCR assay. The multiplex PCR relied on a mix of 60 forward primers for TCR Vbeta segments and 13 reverse primers for TCR Jbeta segments. TCRdb mirrors the immuneACCESS table, restricted to in-frame sequences. Some clones are absent from its copies; in checked studies, under half trace to an unresolved V gene, and the reason for the others is unknown. The sample data list fewer than 200,000 clones, and about 76% of these were observed just once. The ten largest clonotypes hold over 2% of the sample. Sequencing input: PBMCs. These receptors all stem from a female donor in good health and CMV-seronegative.

The chain combines TRBV30 with TRBJ1-2; 11 nucleotides agree with TRBD1. The CDR3 consists of 16 residues. Germline CDR1 reads GTSNPN; CDR2 reads SVGIG (reference sequence). V shed 5 bases, J shed 5 bases, and the junction held 13 bases outside the gene matches. DNA of the CDR3: TGTGCCTGGTCACGAACCGGGACAGGGGGGGCATATGGCTACACCTTC. It yields the protein CAWSRTGTGGAYGYTF.

There are a few counts of this clone. CDR3 nucleotides: TGTGCCAGCAGCCAAGAGGGGCTAGCGGGGGGGTTCCAAGAGACCCAGTACTTC. Translation gives CASSQEGLAGGFQETQYF. The chain employs TRBV4-2 and TRBJ2-5; 12 bases fit TRBD2. CDR1 is LGHNA, CDR2 YNFKEQ, per germline. The CDR3 is made up of 18 amino acids. V was clipped by 0 bases and J by 1 base; unmatched bases: 6.

This clone was detected once. The V call is TRBV6-4, the J call TRBJ2-3, with D unclear. V lost 3 bases to trimming and J lost 2 bases, with 9 bases between them. The CDR3 is 14 amino acids. CDR1 MRHNA and CDR2 SNTAGT come from the germline V gene. CDR3 region: CASSDGQPTDTQYF. CDR3 DNA: TGTGCCAGCAGTGATGGGCAGCCCACAGATACGCAGTATTTT.

This clone was seen only once. This sequence joins TRBV13 and TRBJ2-7, with 15 bases matching TRBD2. The CDR3 contains 19 residues. The V segment lost 0 bases and the J segment 0 bases; nucleotides outside the gene matches: 6. CDR1 and CDR2 from the germline V gene are PRHDT and FYEKMQ (reference sequence). The CDR3 reads CASSLGSGTSGGHSYEQYF. CDR3 coding DNA: TGTGCCAGCAGCTTAGGTTCAGGGACTAGCGGGGGGCACTCCTACGAGCAGTACTTC. The complete variable domain, with remaining parts taken from reference TRBV13 and TRBJ2-7, reads AAGVIQSPRHLIKEKRETATLKCYPIPRHDTVYWYQQGPGQDPQFLISFYEKMQSDKGSIPDRFSAQQFSDYHSELNMSSLELGDSALYFCASSLGSGTSGGHSYEQYFGPGTRLTVT.

The chain recombines TRBV28 with TRBJ2-1; the match to TRBD2 covers 7 bases. Germline V CDR1 and CDR2: MDHEN, SYDVKM. This CDR3 spans 13 amino acids. With V trimmed by 6 bases and J by 8 bases, 7 bases remained unmatched. This CDR3 is CASSPAGRYEQFF. The CDR3 region has the DNA TGTGCCAGCAGCCCAGCGGGAAGGTATGAGCAGTTCTTC. The entire variable domain, with the rest obtained from reference TRBV28 and TRBJ2-1, is as follows: DVKVTQSSRYLVKRTGEKVFLECVQDMDHENMFWYRQDPGLGLRLIYFSYDVKMKEKGDIPEGYSVSREKKERFSLILESASTNQTSMYLCASSPAGRYEQFFGPGTRLTVL.

CDR3 coding DNA: TGTGCCAGCAGTCCTTGGATCAGGGGGCGCGTCAACGAGCAGTACTTC. Translating gives CASSPWIRGRVNEQYF. The J gene is TRBJ2-7, the V gene TRBV7-2; 8 bases map to TRBD1. The CDR3 totals 16 residues. Germline-derived CDR1 and CDR2 are SGHTA and FQGNSA. V shed 6 bases and J 5 bases; nucleotides not matched to a gene: 15.

About this clone itself: Other DNA sequences in the same sample also yield this CDR3. The V and J genes are TRBV2 and TRBJ1-1; possible D gene TRBD1, 5 bases. This CDR3 has 14 residues. The germline V gene encodes CDR1 SNHLY and CDR2 FYNNEI. V was shortened by 3 bases and J by 5 bases, with 13 bases between the two germline ends. The CDR3 coding sequence is TGTGCCAGCAGTGATGGGGGGAGGGGAACTGAAGCTTTCTTT. This encodes CASSDGGRGTEAFF. Based on the CDR3 plus reference TRBV2 and TRBJ1-1, the full variable domain is EPEVTQTPSHQVTQMGQEVILRCVPISNHLYFYWYRQILGQKVEFLVSFYNNEISEKSEIFDDQFSVERPDGSNFTLKIRSTKLEDSAMYFCASSDGGRGTEAFFGQGTRLTVV.

The chain joins TRBV5-4 to TRBJ1-1; D may be TRBD1 (5 bases). The V gene lost 3 bases and the J gene lost 1 base, with 10 bases spanning the gap. The germline V gene encodes CDR1 SGHNT and CDR2 YYREEE (reference sequence). The CDR3 totals 14 residues. DNA of the CDR3: TGTGCCAGCAGCTGGGACTCGGGGAACACTGAAGCTTTCTTT. It specifies CASSWDSGNTEAFF.

The rearrangement uses TRBV5-6 and TRBJ2-3; 7 bases map to TRBD2. From germline, CDR1 is SGHDT and CDR2 YYEEEE. The CDR3 totals 17 residues. The V and J ends lost 2 bases and 2 bases, in that order; junction bases with no gene match: 11. The CDR3 protein is CASSLFLAGDFTDTQYF. The DNA for the CDR3 is TGTGCCAGCAGCTTATTTTTAGCGGGTGACTTCACAGATACGCAGTATTTT.

With respect to this clone: In the same sample, other DNA sequences code for this CDR3. The rearrangement joins TRBV6-6 to TRBJ1-2; D call uncertain. With 5 bases removed from V and 3 bases from J, the gap between germline ends came to 13 bases. CDR1 is MNHNY and CDR2 is SVGAGI in the germline V gene (reference sequence). The CDR3 is made up of 14 amino acids. The CDR3 spells CASSAPGKDYGYTF. CDR3 nucleotide sequence: TGTGCCAGCAGTGCCCCGGGGAAGGACTATGGCTACACCTTC.

The chain has TRBV19 and TRBJ2-7; TRBD1 matches at 10 bases. V lost 3 bases to trimming and J lost 8 bases; unmatched junction nucleotides: 4. The CDR3 sequence is 13 residues long. Per germline, CDR1 LNHDA and CDR2 SQIVND (reference sequence). Written as DNA, the CDR3 is TGTGCCAGTAGTATTCAGGGACAGGGGAAGCAGTACTTC. This encodes CASSIQGQGKQYF.

The V call is TRBV5-1, the J call TRBJ1-4; 9 bases fit TRBD1. CDR1 and CDR2 from the germline V gene are SGHRS and YFSETQ. The V gene end was trimmed by 0 bases and the J gene end by 10 bases; junction bases not matched to a gene: 7. The CDR3 runs 15 residues. The chain's CDR3 is CASSLGTGEVVKLFF. CDR3 DNA: TGCGCCAGCAGCTTGGGGACAGGGGAGGTCGTAAAACTGTTTTTT.

V gene TRBV2 combines with J gene TRBJ1-1, with TRBD1 identical over 7 bases. CDR1 and CDR2 from the germline V gene are SNHLY and FYNNEI. V shed 4 bases, J shed 4 bases, and the junction held 6 bases outside the gene matches. The CDR3 spans 14 residues. The CDR3 DNA is TGTGCCAGCAGTGCAGAAGGGGGCGGCACTGAAGCTTTCTTT. As protein: CASSAEGGGTEAFF. The complete variable domain, with remaining parts taken from reference TRBV2 and TRBJ1-1, reads EPEVTQTPSHQVTQMGQEVILRCVPISNHLYFYWYRQILGQKVEFLVSFYNNEISEKSEIFDDQFSVERPDGSNFTLKIRSTKLEDSAMYFCASSAEGGGTEAFFGQGTRLTVV.

This rearrangement joins TRBV5-6 to TRBJ2-6; D perhaps matches TRBD1 (6 bases). This CDR3 region has 15 residues. Germline loops: CDR1 SGHDT, CDR2 YYEEEE. V lost 5 bases and J 11 bases, leaving 20 bases between the germline ends. CDR3 sequence (DNA): TGTGCCAGCAGAACACCAGGGGCACCTAAGGACGTCCTGACTTTC. As protein: CASRTPGAPKDVLTF.

The chain couples TRBV10-3 to TRBJ1-2; perhaps TRBD1 as D (5 bases). V was cut by 4 bases and J by 3 bases, with 15 bases left in between. CDR3 length: 15 amino acids. The germline CDR1 and CDR2 sequences are ENHRY and SYGVKD. The CDR3 coding sequence is TGTGCCATCAGTGCCCCCGGAGGGGAAGACTATGGCTACACCTTC. Translation: CAISAPGGEDYGYTF.

The DNA for the CDR3 is TGTGCCAGCAAGTACAGGGGGACTCCGAACACTGAAGCTTTCTTT. This gives the protein CASKYRGTPNTEAFF. The chain couples TRBV5-4 to TRBJ1-1, with 8 bases that match TRBD1. Germline V lookup: CDR1 SGHNT, CDR2 YYREEE (reference sequence). This CDR3 region has 15 residues. V was clipped by 6 bases and J by 1 base; unmatched bases: 8.

J is TRBJ1-6 and V is TRBV2, with TRBD1 as a possible D gene (5 bases). Germline loops: CDR1 SNHLY, CDR2 FYNNEI. The CDR3 is made up of 14 amino acids. V was clipped by 11 bases and J by 3 bases, with 14 bases between them. The CDR3 sequence: CASAGGIYNSPLHF. In DNA form, the CDR3 reads TGTGCCTCGGCGGGGGGAATCTATAATTCACCCCTCCACTTT.

The chain uses TRBV5-1 and TRBJ2-4; 11 bases align to TRBD2. This CDR3 has 16 amino acids. Germline values: CDR1 SGHRS, CDR2 YFSETQ. The junction had 8 bases not matched to a gene; V was cut back by 4 bases and J by 5 bases. CDR3 coding DNA: TGCGCCAGCAGCCGGACCCTAGCGGGAGGTCAAAACATTCAGTACTTC. It translates to CASSRTLAGGQNIQYF.

This rearrangement joins TRBV30 to TRBJ2-4, with 13 positions matching TRBD2. Losses at the gene ends were 0 bases for V and 9 bases for J; bases not matched to a gene: 11. This CDR3 comprises 17 residues. Germline CDR1 and CDR2: GTSNPN and SVGIG (reference sequence). The CDR3 spells CAWSVGLAGVGGGIQYF. CDR3 sequence (DNA): TGTGCCTGGAGTGTAGGACTAGCGGGAGTGGGAGGAGGCATTCAGTACTTC.